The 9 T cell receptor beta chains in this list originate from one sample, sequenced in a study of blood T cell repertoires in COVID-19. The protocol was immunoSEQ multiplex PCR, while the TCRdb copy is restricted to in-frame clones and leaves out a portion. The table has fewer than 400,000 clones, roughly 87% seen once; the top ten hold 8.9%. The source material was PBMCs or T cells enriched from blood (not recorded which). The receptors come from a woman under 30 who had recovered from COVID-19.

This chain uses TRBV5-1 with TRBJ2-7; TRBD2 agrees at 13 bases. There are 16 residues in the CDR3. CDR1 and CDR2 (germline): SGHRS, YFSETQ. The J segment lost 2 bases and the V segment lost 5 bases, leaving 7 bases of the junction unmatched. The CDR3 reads CASREGTSGETYEQYF. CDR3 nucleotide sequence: TGCGCCAGCAGGGAGGGGACTAGCGGGGAGACCTACGAGCAGTACTTC. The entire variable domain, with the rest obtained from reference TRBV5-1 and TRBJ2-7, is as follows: KAGVTQTPRYLIKTRGQQVTLSCSPISGHRSVSWYQQTPGQGLQFLFEYFSETQRNKGNFPGRFSGRQFSNSRSEMNVSTLELGDSALYLCASREGTSGETYEQYFGPGTRLTVT.

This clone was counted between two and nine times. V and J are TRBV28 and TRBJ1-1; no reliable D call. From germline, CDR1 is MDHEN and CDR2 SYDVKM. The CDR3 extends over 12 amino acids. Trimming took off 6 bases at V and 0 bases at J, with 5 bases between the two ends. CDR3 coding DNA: TGTGCCAGCAGGACACTGAACACTGAAGCTTTCTTT. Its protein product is CASRTLNTEAFF.

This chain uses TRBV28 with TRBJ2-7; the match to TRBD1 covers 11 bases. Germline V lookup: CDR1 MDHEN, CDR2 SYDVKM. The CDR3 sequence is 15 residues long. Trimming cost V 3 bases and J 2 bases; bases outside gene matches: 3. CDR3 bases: TGTGCCAGCAGTTTCGGGACAGGGGGTACCTACGAGCAGTACTTC. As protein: CASSFGTGGTYEQYF.

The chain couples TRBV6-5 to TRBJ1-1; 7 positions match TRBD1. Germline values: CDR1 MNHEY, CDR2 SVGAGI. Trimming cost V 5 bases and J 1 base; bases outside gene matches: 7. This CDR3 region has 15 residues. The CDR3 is CASSPGQAPNTEAFF. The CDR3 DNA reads TGTGCCAGCAGTCCTGGACAGGCGCCGAACACTGAAGCTTTCTTT.

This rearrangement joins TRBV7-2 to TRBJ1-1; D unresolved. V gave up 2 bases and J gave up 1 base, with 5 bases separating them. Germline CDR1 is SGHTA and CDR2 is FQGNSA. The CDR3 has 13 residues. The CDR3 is CASSLIENTEAFF. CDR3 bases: TGTGCCAGCAGCTTAATAGAGAACACTGAAGCTTTCTTT.

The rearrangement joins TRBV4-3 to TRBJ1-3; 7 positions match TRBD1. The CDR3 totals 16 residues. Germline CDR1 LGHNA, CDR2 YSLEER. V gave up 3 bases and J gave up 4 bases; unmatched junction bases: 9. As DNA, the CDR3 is TGCGCCAGCAGCCAGGACGCGACAGGGAACGGAAACACCATATATTTT. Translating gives CASSQDATGNGNTIYF.

The DNA for the CDR3 is TGTGCCAGCACCCCCCAGGGAGGGAAATCACCCCTCCACTTT. Translating gives CASTPQGGKSPLHF. This chain joins TRBV7-9 and TRBJ1-6; tentatively, D is TRBD1 (5 bases). With 7 bases removed from V and 10 bases from J, the gap between germline ends came to 17 bases. The CDR3 sequence is 14 residues long. The germline CDR1 and CDR2 sequences are SEHNR and FQNEAQ (reference sequence).

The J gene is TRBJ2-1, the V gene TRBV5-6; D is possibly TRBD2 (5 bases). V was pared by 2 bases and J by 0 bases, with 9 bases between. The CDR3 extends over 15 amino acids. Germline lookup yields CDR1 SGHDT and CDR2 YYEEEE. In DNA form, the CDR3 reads TGTGCCAGCAGCTTCTTGGGGAGCTCCTACAATGAGCAGTTCTTC. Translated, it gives CASSFLGSSYNEQFF.

This CDR3 reads CASSQTTTTGGDTQYF. The CDR3 DNA reads as TGTGCCAGCAGCCAAACCACTACAACAGGGGGAGATACGCAGTATTTT. The rearrangement links TRBV27 to TRBJ2-3; 8 bases match TRBD1. Germline V gene lookup returns CDR1 MNHEY and CDR2 SMNVEV (reference sequence). V shed 6 bases, J shed 5 bases, and the junction held 13 bases outside the gene matches. The CDR3 is 16 residues long.